These 17 T cell receptor beta chains were all obtained from the same sample, sequenced in a study of T cell responses to AZD1222 COVID-19 vaccine. TCRdb's table, derived via immunoSEQ multiplex PCR, lists solely in-frame clones and lacks some. The data show 100,000 or so clones, with more than 75% seen just once and 9% to 9.5% held by the top ten. The input for sequencing was peripheral blood, taken on day 0 of AZD1222 vaccination. Receptors originate from an adult in good health.

The chain combines TRBV6-6 with TRBJ2-1, with 9 positions matching TRBD1. Germline CDR1 reads MNHNY; CDR2 reads SVGAGI (reference sequence). The J segment lost 2 bases and the V segment lost 7 bases, leaving 3 bases of the junction unmatched. This CDR3 region has 14 residues. CDR3 in amino acids: CASTGQGPYNEQFF. The CDR3 DNA follows: TGTGCCAGCACCGGACAGGGGCCCTACAATGAGCAGTTCTTC.

The chain recombines TRBV5-1 with TRBJ2-7, with unresolved D. CDR1 and CDR2 from the germline V gene are SGHRS and YFSETQ. The CDR3 loop spans 11 amino acids. V lost 0 bases to trimming and J lost 9 bases, with 7 bases between them. Here the CDR3 DNA reads TGCGCCAGCAGCTTGGGCAAGGTGCAGTACTTC. It specifies CASSLGKVQYF.

This rearrangement joins TRBV25-1 to TRBJ1-1; D is uncertain. CDR3 length: 14 amino acids. Per germline, CDR1 MGHDK and CDR2 SYGVNS. The V end was cut by 5 bases, the J end by 5 bases, with 15 bases between. The CDR3 nucleotides read TGTGCCAGCAGTCCGGGCCCCATGGGGACTGAAGCTTTCTTT. Translating gives CASSPGPMGTEAFF.

This chain joins TRBV6-5 and TRBJ1-1; tentatively, D is TRBD1 (6 bases). The germline CDR1 and CDR2 sequences are MNHEY and SVGAGI. Trimming stripped 5 bases from V and 2 bases from J, with 9 bases between. CDR3 length equals 13 residues. The DNA of the CDR3 is TGTGCCAGCAGTATGACAGGAAACACTGAAGCTTTCTTT. It specifies CASSMTGNTEAFF.

The rearrangement links TRBV5-1 to TRBJ1-4; D remains unclear. The V and J ends lost 3 bases and 8 bases respectively, with 14 bases between them. The CDR3 has 14 residues. Looked up from germline, CDR1 is SGHRS and CDR2 is YFSETQ. CDR3 protein: CASSSGVQREKLFF. Here the CDR3 DNA reads TGCGCCAGCAGCTCCGGCGTCCAGAGGGAAAAACTGTTTTTT.

V usage is TRBV5-1 and J usage is TRBJ2-1; 7 nucleotides line up with TRBD1. The V segment lost 8 bases and the J segment 5 bases; nucleotides outside the gene matches: 7. The CDR3 is 13 residues long. The germline CDR1 and CDR2 sequences are SGHRS and YFSETQ. The CDR3 coding sequence is TGCGCCAGTGGGCAGGGGGACGACAATGAGCAGTTCTTC. Protein sequence: CASGQGDDNEQFF.

The V and J genes are TRBV5-1 and TRBJ2-3, with 11 bases aligning to TRBD2. CDR3 length equals 14 residues. With V trimmed by 4 bases and J by 5 bases, 3 bases remained unmatched. Germline assignment: CDR1 SGHRS and CDR2 YFSETQ. The CDR3 bases are TGCGCCAGCAGCCAAGGGACTAGCGGAGATACGCAGTATTTT. It codes for CASSQGTSGDTQYF. The full variable domain, its missing parts supplied by reference TRBV5-1 and TRBJ2-3, is KAGVTQTPRYLIKTRGQQVTLSCSPISGHRSVSWYQQTPGQGLQFLFEYFSETQRNKGNFPGRFSGRQFSNSRSEMNVSTLELGDSALYLCASSQGTSGDTQYFGPGTRLTVL.

The V gene is TRBV7-3, the J gene TRBJ2-2, with TRBD1 identical over 8 bases. This CDR3 region has 16 residues. Germline-derived CDR1 and CDR2 are SGHTA and FQGTGA. The ends lost 5 bases at V and 0 bases at J; junction bases unmatched: 5. The CDR3 nucleotides read TGTGCCAGCAGCCCCGCGGGACAGGCGAACACCGGGGAGCTGTTTTTT. Encoded protein: CASSPAGQANTGELFF.

The rearrangement uses TRBV10-2 and TRBJ2-3, with TRBD2 matching 12 bases. This CDR3 comprises 16 residues. The ends lost 8 bases at V and 2 bases at J; junction bases unmatched: 8. Looked up from germline, CDR1 is WSHSY and CDR2 is SAAADI. The CDR3 loop reads CASRTSGKGATDTQYF. The CDR3 DNA reads as TGCGCCAGCCGGACTAGCGGGAAGGGGGCCACAGATACGCAGTATTTT.

The chain uses TRBV6-5 and TRBJ2-7; tentative D call: TRBD1 (5 bases). The CDR3 loop spans 14 amino acids. The V end was cut by 0 bases, the J end by 2 bases, with 8 bases between. In germline, CDR1 is MNHEY, CDR2 SVGAGI. CDR3 bases: TGTGCCAGCAGTTACTCGTACAGGACCTACGAGCAGTACTTC. Its protein product is CASSYSYRTYEQYF.

The chain recombines TRBV3-1 (or the pseudogene TRBV3-2) with TRBJ2-3; 7 bases match TRBD1. Germline V gene data show CDR1 as LGHDT and CDR2 as YNNKEL (reference sequence). Trimming cost V 4 bases and J 0 bases; bases outside gene matches: 4. The CDR3 has 15 amino acids. The CDR3 bases are TGTGCCAGCAGCCTTAGGACAGGTAGCACAGATACGCAGTATTTT. It is translated as CASSLRTGSTDTQYF.

The V call is TRBV18, the J call TRBJ1-3, with D unresolved. V gave up 1 base and J gave up 4 bases, with 5 bases separating them. CDR1 is KGHSH, CDR2 LQKENI, per germline. The length of the CDR3 is 13 residues. CDR3 sequence (DNA): TGTGCCAGCTCACCACAGGGAGGAAACACCATATATTTT. Translated, it gives CASSPQGGNTIYF. Drawing the rest from reference TRBV18 and TRBJ1-3, the complete variable domain is NAGVMQNPRHLVRRRGQEARLRCSPMKGHSHVYWYRQLPEEGLKFMVYLQKENIIDESGMPKERFSAEFPKEGPSILRIQQVVRGDSAAYFCASSPQGGNTIYFGEGSWLTVV.

This clone has just one count. The chain recombines TRBV7-6 with TRBJ1-2; TRBD1 might be the D (6 bases). The V and J ends lost 4 bases and 4 bases respectively, with 16 bases between them. Germline loops: CDR1 SGHVS, CDR2 FNYEAQ. The CDR3 is made up of 15 amino acids. CDR3 region: CASSSQPGQAYGYTF. The CDR3 DNA follows: TGTGCCAGCAGCTCACAACCGGGACAAGCCTATGGCTACACCTTC.

CDR3 DNA: TGCGCCAGCAGCCATGCCCCTTTGGCAACTAATGAAAAACTGTTTTTT. This encodes CASSHAPLATNEKLFF. The chain has TRBV4-1 and TRBJ1-4; D remains unclear. This CDR3 region has 16 residues. The germline V gene encodes CDR1 MGHRA and CDR2 YSYEKL. Trimming cost V 3 bases and J 0 bases, with 11 bases left between them.

The rearrangement joins TRBV2 to TRBJ2-1; perhaps TRBD2 as D (6 bases). Trimming took 7 bases from V and 7 from J, leaving 11 bases between them. Germline CDR1 SNHLY, CDR2 FYNNEI. There are 12 residues in the CDR3. CDR3 residues: CASNRERNEQFF. Written as DNA, the CDR3 is TGTGCCAGCAATCGGGAGCGAAATGAGCAGTTCTTC.

This chain links TRBV7-3 with TRBJ2-2; no definite D call. CDR1 is SGHTA, CDR2 FQGTGA, per germline. The CDR3 is 13 amino acids. V lost 6 bases and J 2 bases, leaving 7 bases between the germline ends. The CDR3 region is CASSPDNTGELFF. The DNA for the CDR3 is TGTGCCAGCAGTCCTGATAACACCGGGGAGCTGTTTTTT.

The rearrangement uses TRBV19 and TRBJ1-2, with TRBD1 matching over 7 bases. CDR1 is LNHDA, CDR2 SQIVND, per germline (reference sequence). J was trimmed by 2 bases and V by 5 bases; bases with no gene match: 11. The CDR3 length is 16 residues. CDR3 region: CASSPRGQDPNYGYTF. CDR3 coding DNA: TGTGCCAGTAGTCCCCGCGGACAGGACCCCAACTATGGCTACACCTTC.